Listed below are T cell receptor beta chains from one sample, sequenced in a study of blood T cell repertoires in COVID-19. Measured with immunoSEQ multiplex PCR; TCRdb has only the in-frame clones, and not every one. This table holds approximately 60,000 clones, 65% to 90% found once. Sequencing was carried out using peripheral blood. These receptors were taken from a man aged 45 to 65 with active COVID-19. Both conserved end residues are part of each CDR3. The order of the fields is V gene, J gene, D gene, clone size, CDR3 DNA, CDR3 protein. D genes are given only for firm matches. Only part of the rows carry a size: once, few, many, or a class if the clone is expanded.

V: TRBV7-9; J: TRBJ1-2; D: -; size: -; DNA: TGTGCCAGCAGCCCCACGACCGGGTCCCCCGCGGACTATGGCTACACCTTC; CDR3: CASSPTTGSPADYGYTF
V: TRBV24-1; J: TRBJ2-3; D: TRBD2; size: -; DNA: TGTGCCACCGTAGGGCTAGCGGCTGATACGCAGTATTTT; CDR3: CATVGLAADTQYF
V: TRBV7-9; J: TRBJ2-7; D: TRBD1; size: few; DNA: TGTGCCAGCAGCTTAGCCGGACAGGGGAAGGACGAGCAGTACTTC; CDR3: CASSLAGQGKDEQYF
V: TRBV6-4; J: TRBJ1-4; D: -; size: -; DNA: TGTGCCAGCAGTGTTCCAGGGTCCCAAGGCGCGGCTAATGAAAAACTGTTTTTT; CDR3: CASSVPGSQGAANEKLFF
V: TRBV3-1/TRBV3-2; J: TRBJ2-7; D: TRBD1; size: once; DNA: TGTGCCAGCAGCCTAGGGACAGGGGGTTACGAGCAGTACTTC; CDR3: CASSLGTGGYEQYF
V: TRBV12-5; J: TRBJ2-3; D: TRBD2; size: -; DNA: TGTGCTAGCACACTAACCCCTCTCCCGGGACTAGCGGGGGGGCGGTTAGATACGCAGTATTTT; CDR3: CASTLTPLPGLAGGRLDTQYF
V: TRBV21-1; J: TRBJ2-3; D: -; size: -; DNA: TGTGCCAACAAGCGGGGACGCACAGATACGCAGTATTTT; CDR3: CANKRGRTDTQYF
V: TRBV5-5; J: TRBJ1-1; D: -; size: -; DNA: TGTGCCAGCAGCTTGGTCGCAGGGCGGAAGACTGAAGCTTTCTTT; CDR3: CASSLVAGRKTEAFF
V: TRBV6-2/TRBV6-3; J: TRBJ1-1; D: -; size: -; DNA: TGTGCCAGCAGCCGGACCCTGGGAGGCACTGAAGCTTTCTTT; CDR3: CASSRTLGGTEAFF
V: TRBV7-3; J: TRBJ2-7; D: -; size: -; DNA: TGTGCCAGCAGCTTTTACACTAGGGGGAGTGGTTCCGAGCAGTACTTC; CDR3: CASSFYTRGSGSEQYF
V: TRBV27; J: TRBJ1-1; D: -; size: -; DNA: TGTGCCAGCAGTCCCATGACAAGAGTGGGCACTGAAGCTTTCTTT; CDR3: CASSPMTRVGTEAFF
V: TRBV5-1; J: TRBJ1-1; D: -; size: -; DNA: TGCGCCAGCACCGACAGTATGAACACTGAAGCTTTCTTT; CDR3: CASTDSMNTEAFF